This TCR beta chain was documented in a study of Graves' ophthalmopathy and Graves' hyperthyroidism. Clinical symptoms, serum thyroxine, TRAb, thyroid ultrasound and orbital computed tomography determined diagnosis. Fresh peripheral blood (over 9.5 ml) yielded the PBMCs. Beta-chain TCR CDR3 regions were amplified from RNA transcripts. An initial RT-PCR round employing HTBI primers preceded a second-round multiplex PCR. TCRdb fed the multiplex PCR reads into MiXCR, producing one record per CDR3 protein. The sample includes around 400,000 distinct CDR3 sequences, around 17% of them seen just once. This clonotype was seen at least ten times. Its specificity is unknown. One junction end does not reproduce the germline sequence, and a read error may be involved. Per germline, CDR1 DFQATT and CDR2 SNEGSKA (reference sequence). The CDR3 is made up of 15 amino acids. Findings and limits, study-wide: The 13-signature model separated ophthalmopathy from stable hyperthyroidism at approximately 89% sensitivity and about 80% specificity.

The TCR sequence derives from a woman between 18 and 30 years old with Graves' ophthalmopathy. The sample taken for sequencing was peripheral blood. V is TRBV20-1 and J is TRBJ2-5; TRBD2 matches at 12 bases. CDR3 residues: CSARRLAGEQGTQYF. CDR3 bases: TGCAGTGCTCGTCGACTAGCGGGGGAGCAAGGGACCCAGTACTTC.